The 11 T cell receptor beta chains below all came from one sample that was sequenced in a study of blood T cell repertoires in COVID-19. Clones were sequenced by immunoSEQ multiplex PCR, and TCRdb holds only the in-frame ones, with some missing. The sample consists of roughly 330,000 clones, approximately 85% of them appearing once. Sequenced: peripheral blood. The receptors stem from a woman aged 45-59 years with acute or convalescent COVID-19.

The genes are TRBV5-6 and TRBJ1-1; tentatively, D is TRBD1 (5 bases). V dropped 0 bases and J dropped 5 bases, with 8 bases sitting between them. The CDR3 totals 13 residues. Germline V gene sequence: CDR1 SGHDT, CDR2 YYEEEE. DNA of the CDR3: TGTGCCAGCAGCTTGGTGTCAGGGACTGAAGCTTTCTTT. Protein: CASSLVSGTEAFF.

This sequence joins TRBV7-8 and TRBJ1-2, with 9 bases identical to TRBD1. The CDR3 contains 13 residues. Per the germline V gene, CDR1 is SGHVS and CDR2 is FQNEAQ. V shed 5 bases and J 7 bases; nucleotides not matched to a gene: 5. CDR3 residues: CASSRDRGGGYTF. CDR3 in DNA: TGTGCCAGCAGCCGCGACAGGGGGGGTGGCTACACCTTC.

CDR3 loop: CASSLMRTRNTGELFF. In DNA form, the CDR3 reads TGTGCCAGCAGCTTAATGCGGACAAGGAACACCGGGGAGCTGTTTTTT. This sequence joins TRBV7-2 and TRBJ2-2; perhaps TRBD1 as D (5 bases). V was cut by 2 bases and J by 1 base, with 11 bases left in between. Germline CDR1 and CDR2: SGHTA and FQGNSA. This CDR3 spans 16 amino acids. Combining the CDR3 with reference TRBV7-2 and TRBJ2-2 gives the whole variable domain GAGVSQSPSNKVTEKGKDVELRCDPISGHTALYWYRQSLGQGLEFLIYFQGNSAPDKSGLPSDRFSAERTGGSVSTLTIQRTQQEDSAVYLCASSLMRTRNTGELFFGEGSRLTVL.

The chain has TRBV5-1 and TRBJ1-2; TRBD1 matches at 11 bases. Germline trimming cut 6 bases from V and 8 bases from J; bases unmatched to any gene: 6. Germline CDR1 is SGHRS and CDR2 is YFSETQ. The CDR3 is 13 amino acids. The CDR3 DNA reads TGCGCCAGCACCTCGAGGACAGGGGGCGGCTACACCTTC. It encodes CASTSRTGGGYTF.

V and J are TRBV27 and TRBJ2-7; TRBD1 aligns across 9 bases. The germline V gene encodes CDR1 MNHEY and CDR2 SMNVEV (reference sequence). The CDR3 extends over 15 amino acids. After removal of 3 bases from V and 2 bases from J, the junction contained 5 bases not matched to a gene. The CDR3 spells CASSFGTGITYEQYF. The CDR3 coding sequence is TGTGCCAGCAGTTTTGGGACAGGGATAACCTACGAGCAGTACTTC.

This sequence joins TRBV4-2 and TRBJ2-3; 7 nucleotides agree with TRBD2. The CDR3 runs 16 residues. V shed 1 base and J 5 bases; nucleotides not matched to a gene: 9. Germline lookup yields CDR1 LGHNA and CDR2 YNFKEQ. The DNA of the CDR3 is TGTGCCAGCAGCCAAGCCGCTGGCGGGAGCGGAGATACGCAGTATTTT. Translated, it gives CASSQAAGGSGDTQYF.

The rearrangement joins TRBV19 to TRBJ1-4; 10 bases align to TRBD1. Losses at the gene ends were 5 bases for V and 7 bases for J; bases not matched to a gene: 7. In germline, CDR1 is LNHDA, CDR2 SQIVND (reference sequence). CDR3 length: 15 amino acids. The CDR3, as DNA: TGTGCCAGTAGTCCCTGGGACAGGGGTGGTGAAAAACTGTTTTTT. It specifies CASSPWDRGGEKLFF.

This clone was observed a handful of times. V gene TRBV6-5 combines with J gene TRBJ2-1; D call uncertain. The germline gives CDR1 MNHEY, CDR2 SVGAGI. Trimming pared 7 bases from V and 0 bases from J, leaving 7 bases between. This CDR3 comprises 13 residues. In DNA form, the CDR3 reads TGTGCCAGCACATTGAGCTCCTACAATGAGCAGTTCTTC. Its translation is CASTLSSYNEQFF.

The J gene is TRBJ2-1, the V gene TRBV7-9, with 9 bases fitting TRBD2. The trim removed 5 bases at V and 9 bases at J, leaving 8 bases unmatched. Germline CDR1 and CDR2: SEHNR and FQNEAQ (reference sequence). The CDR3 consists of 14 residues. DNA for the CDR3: TGTGCCAGCAGCGAAGCGGGAGGCCGTGCTGAGCAGTTCTTC. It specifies CASSEAGGRAEQFF.

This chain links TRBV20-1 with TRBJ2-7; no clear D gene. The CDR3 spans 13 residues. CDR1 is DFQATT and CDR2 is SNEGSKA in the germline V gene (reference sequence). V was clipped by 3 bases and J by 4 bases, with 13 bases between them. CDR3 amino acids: CSASLPRTYEQYF. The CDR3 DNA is TGCAGTGCTAGTCTGCCGCGAACGTACGAGCAGTACTTC.

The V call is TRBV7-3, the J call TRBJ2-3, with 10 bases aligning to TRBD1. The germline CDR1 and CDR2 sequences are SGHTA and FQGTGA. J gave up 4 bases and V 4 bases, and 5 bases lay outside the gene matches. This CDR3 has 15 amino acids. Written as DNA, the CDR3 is TGTGCCAGCAGCTCGGGACAGGGGTTCCCAGATACGCAGTATTTT. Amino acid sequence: CASSSGQGFPDTQYF.